The 8 T cell receptor beta chains presented below share a single source sample, sequenced in a study of cytomegalovirus exposure and HLA in healthy donors. Amplification used 60 Vbeta primers and 13 Jbeta primers. The table came from immunoSEQ multiplex PCR; TCRdb's copy has only in-frame clones and leaves some out. Of 150,000 or so clones in the sample, about 80% were seen once. Source material: PBMCs. Receptors were obtained from a man aged 50-60 years in good health and CMV-seropositive.

This chain connects TRBV5-1 to TRBJ1-5; D is unclear. The CDR3 loop spans 15 amino acids. The germline V and J ends were trimmed by 0 bases and 0 bases, with 7 bases remaining between them. CDR1 is SGHRS and CDR2 is YFSETQ in the germline V gene. DNA of the CDR3: TGCGCCAGCAGCTTGGACGGGGATAGCAATCAGCCCCAGCATTTT. This translates into CASSLDGDSNQPQHF.

This chain uses TRBV19 with TRBJ1-5; 7 bases map to TRBD1. CDR3 size: 16 residues. The V gene end was trimmed by 5 bases and the J gene end by 0 bases; junction bases not matched to a gene: 7. In germline, CDR1 is LNHDA, CDR2 SQIVND (reference sequence). The CDR3 nucleotides are TGTGCCAGTAGTTATGGGACAGTTACTAGCAATCAGCCCCAGCATTTT. Translating it yields CASSYGTVTSNQPQHF.

The V and J genes are TRBV4-2 and TRBJ2-5, with D perhaps matching TRBD1 (6 bases). Germline V gene lookup returns CDR1 LGHNA and CDR2 YNFKEQ. V was shortened by 0 bases and J by 2 bases, with 10 bases between the two germline ends. This CDR3 has 15 amino acids. The CDR3 reads CASSQDQQGQETQYF. DNA for the CDR3: TGTGCCAGCAGCCAAGATCAACAGGGTCAAGAGACCCAGTACTTC.

The rearrangement uses TRBV27 and TRBJ2-1; 8 bases map to TRBD1. This CDR3 is 17 amino acids long. CDR1 and CDR2 from the germline V gene are MNHEY and SMNVEV (reference sequence). The V and J ends lost 3 bases and 3 bases, in that order; junction bases with no gene match: 10. The DNA of the CDR3 is TGTGCCAGCAGTTTCCAACGGACAGGGAGTATCTACAATGAGCAGTTCTTC. This gives the protein CASSFQRTGSIYNEQFF.

The chain uses TRBV4-1 and TRBJ2-7; perhaps TRBD1 as D (6 bases). V was cut by 6 bases and J by 2 bases, with 11 bases left in between. The length of the CDR3 is 13 residues. Germline V gene data show CDR1 as MGHRA and CDR2 as YSYEKL. CDR3 loop: CASRGRGAYEQYF. The CDR3 DNA reads as TGCGCCAGCAGGGGCAGGGGAGCCTACGAGCAGTACTTC.

The chain recombines TRBV2 with TRBJ2-3; 8 positions agree with TRBD2. The CDR3 spans 16 residues. CDR1 is SNHLY and CDR2 is FYNNEI in the germline V gene. The trim removed 1 base at V and 5 bases at J, leaving 8 bases unmatched. The CDR3 nucleotides read TGTGCCAGCAGTGAAGGAATAGCGGGGAGCCTAGATACGCAGTATTTT. Encoded protein: CASSEGIAGSLDTQYF.

The chain couples TRBV27 to TRBJ2-5, with 9 nucleotides matching TRBD1. The J call is in doubt because the DNA end fits TRBJ2-7 better. From germline, CDR1 is MNHEY and CDR2 SMNVEV (reference sequence). The CDR3 is 15 residues long. In nucleotides, the CDR3 is TGTGCCAGCAGTTCCGGGACAGGGTCCCCCTACGAGCAGTACTTC. Translating it yields CASSSGTGSPYEQYF.

The V and J genes are TRBV4-1 and TRBJ2-5, with TRBD2 identical over 9 bases. The CDR3 runs 15 residues. Per germline, CDR1 MGHRA and CDR2 YSYEKL. The J segment lost 5 bases and the V segment lost 1 base, leaving 5 bases of the junction unmatched. The CDR3 here is CASSQVAGVGETQYF. The CDR3 DNA sequence: TGCGCCAGCAGCCAAGTAGCGGGGGTGGGGGAGACCCAGTACTTC.